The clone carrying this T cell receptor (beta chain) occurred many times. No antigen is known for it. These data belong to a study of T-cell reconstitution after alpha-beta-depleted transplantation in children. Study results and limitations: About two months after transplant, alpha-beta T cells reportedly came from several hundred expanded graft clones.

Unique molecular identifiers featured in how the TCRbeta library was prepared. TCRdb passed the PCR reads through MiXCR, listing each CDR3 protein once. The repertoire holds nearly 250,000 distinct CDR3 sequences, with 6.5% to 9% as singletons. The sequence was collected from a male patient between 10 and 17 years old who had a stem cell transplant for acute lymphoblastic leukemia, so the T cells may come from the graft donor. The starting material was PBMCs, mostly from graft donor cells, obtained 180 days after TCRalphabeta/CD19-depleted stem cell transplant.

Here the CDR3 reads CASSLTAPYEQYF. The CDR3 nucleotides are TGTGCCAGCAGTTTGACAGCCCCCTACGAGCAGTACTTC. V is TRBV6-5 and J is TRBJ2-7; possible D gene TRBD1, 5 bases. The CDR3 has 13 residues. Germline loops: CDR1 MNHEY, CDR2 SVGAGI. Trimming removed 4 bases at V and 2 bases at J, with 9 bases between.